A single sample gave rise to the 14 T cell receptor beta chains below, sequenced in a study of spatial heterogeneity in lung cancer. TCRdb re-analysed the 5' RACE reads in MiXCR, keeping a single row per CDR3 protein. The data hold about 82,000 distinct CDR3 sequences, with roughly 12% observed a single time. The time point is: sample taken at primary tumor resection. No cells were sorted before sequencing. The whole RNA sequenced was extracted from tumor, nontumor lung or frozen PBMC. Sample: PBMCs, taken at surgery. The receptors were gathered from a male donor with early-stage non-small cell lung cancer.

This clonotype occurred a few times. This chain's CDR3 is CAWSGSSYGYTF. CDR3 DNA sequence: TGTGCCTGGAGTGGAAGCAGTTATGGCTACACCTTC. V is TRBV30 and J is TRBJ1-2; D gene ambiguous. In germline, CDR1 is GTSNPN, CDR2 SVGIG (reference sequence). The CDR3 runs 12 residues. The germline V and J ends were trimmed by 1 base and 5 bases, with 8 bases remaining between them.

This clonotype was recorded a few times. The CDR3 is CASSVSQGVDTYEQYF. In DNA, the CDR3 is TGTGCCAGCAGTGTTAGCCAGGGGGTGGATACCTACGAGCAGTACTTC. This sequence joins TRBV5-6 and TRBJ2-7; 7 nucleotides align to TRBD1. CDR1 is SGHDT and CDR2 is YYEEEE in the germline V gene. This CDR3 has 16 residues. The V gene end was trimmed by 5 bases and the J gene end by 2 bases; junction bases not matched to a gene: 13.

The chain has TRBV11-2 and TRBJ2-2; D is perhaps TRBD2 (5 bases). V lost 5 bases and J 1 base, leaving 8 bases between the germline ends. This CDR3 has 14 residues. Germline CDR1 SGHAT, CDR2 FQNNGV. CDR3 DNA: TGTGCCAGCAGCCTCGGGGTGAACACCGGGGAGCTGTTTTTT. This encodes CASSLGVNTGELFF.

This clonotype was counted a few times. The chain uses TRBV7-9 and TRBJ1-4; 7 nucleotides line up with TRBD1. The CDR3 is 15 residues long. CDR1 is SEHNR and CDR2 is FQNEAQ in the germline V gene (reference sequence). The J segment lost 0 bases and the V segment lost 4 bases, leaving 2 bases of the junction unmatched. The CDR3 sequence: CASSSTGATNEKLFF. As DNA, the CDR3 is TGTGCCAGCAGCTCCACAGGGGCAACTAATGAAAAACTGTTTTTT.

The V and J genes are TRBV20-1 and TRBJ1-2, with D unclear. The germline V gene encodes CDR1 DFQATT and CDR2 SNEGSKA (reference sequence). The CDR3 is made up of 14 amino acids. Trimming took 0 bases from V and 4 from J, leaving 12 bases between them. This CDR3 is CSAREAKGSYGYTF. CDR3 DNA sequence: TGCAGTGCTAGAGAGGCCAAGGGATCCTATGGCTACACCTTC.

The CDR3 nucleotides are TGTGCCAGCAGCCTGAATGACAGGGACACTGAAGCTTTCTTT. This codes for CASSLNDRDTEAFF. The chain recombines TRBV9 with TRBJ1-1; the match to TRBD1 covers 7 bases. The CDR3 length is 14 residues. V shed 4 bases, J shed 3 bases, and the junction held 6 bases outside the gene matches. CDR1 SGDLS and CDR2 YYNGEE come from the germline V gene.

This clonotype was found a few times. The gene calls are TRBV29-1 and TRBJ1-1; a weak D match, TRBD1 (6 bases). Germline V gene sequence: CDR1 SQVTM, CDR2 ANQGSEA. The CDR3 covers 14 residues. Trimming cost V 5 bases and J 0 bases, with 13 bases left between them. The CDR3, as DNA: TGCAGCGTTCCTACAGGGTCTCTGAACACTGAAGCTTTCTTT. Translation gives CSVPTGSLNTEAFF.

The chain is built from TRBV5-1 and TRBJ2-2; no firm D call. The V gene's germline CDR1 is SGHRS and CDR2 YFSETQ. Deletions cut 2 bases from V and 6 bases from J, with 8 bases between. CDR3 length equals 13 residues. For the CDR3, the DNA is TGCGCCAGCAGCTTTAAGGGTCCCGGGGAGCTGTTTTTT. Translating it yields CASSFKGPGELFF.

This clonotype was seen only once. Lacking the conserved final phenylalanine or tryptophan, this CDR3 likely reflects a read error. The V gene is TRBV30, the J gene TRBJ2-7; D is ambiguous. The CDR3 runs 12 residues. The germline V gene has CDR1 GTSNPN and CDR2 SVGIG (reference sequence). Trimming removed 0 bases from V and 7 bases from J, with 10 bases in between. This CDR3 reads CAWSVRTGEQYL. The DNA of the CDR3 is TGTGCCTGGAGTGTAAGAACTGGTGAGCAGTACTTA.

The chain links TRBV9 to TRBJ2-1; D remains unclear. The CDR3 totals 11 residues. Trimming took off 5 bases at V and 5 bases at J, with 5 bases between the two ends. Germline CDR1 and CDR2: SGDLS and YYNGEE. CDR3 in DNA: TGTGCCAGCAGTCAAGACAATGAGCAGTTCTTC. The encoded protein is CASSQDNEQFF.

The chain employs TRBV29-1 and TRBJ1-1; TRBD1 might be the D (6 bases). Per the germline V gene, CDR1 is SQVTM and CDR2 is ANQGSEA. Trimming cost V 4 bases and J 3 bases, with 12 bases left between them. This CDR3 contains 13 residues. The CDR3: CSVAGVGYTEAFF. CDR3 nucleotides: TGCAGCGTTGCAGGGGTCGGGTACACTGAAGCTTTCTTT. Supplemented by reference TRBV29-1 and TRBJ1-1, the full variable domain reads SAVISQKPSRDICQRGTSLTIQCQVDSQVTMMFWYRQQPGQSLTLIATANQGSEATYESGFVIDKFPISRPNLTFSTLTVSNMSPEDSSIYLCSVAGVGYTEAFFGQGTRLTVV.

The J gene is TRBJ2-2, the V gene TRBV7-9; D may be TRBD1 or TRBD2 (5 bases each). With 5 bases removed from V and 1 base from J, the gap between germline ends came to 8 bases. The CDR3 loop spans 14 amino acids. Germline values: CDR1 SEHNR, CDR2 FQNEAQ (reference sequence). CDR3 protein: CASSGTVNTGELFF. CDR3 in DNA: TGTGCCAGCAGCGGGACGGTGAACACCGGGGAGCTGTTTTTT.

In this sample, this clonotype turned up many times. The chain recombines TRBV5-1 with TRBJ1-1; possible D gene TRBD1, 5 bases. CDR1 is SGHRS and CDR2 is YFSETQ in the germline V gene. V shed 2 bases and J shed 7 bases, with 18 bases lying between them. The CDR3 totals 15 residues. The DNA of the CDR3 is TGCGCCAGCAGCTTACTGGAGGGCAGGGAAGGTGAAGCTTTCTTT. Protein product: CASSLLEGREGEAFF. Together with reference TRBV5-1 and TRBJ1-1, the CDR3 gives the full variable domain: KAGVTQTPRYLIKTRGQQVTLSCSPISGHRSVSWYQQTPGQGLQFLFEYFSETQRNKGNFPGRFSGRQFSNSRSEMNVSTLELGDSALYLCASSLLEGREGEAFFGQGTRLTVV.

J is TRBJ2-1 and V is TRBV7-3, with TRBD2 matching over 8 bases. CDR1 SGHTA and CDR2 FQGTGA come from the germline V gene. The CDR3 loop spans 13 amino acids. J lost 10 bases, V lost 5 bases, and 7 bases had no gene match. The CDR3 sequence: CASSPRPSGEQFF. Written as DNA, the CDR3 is TGTGCCAGCAGCCCGCGTCCTAGCGGGGAGCAGTTCTTC.